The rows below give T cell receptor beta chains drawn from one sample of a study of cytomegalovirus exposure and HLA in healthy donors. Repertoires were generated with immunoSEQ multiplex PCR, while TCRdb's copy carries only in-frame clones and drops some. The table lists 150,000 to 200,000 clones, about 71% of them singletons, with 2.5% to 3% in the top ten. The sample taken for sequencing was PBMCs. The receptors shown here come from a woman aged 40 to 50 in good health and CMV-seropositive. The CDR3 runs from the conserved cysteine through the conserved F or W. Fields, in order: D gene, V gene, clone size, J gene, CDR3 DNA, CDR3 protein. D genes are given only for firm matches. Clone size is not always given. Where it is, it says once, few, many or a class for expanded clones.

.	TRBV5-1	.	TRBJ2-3	TGCGCCAGCAGCCCGGTTGGGGGGTCAGATACGCAGTATTTT	CASSPVGGSDTQYF
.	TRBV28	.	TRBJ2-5	TGTGCCACCTCGGGGGAGACCCAGTACTTC	CATSGETQYF
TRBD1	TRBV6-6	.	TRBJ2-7	TGTGCCAGCAGACCGAGCACAGGGGGTGACGAGCAGTACTTC	CASRPSTGGDEQYF
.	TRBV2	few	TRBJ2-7	TGTGCCAGCAGTAAATCCATGAGCTCCTACGAGCAGTACTTC	CASSKSMSSYEQYF
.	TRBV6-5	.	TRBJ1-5	TGTGCCAGCAGTTACTCGAACAGTTATCAGCCCCAGCATTTT	CASSYSNSYQPQHF
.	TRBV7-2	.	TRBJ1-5	TGTGCCAGCAGTCAACAAACAGATCAGCCCCAGCATTTT	CASSQQTDQPQHF
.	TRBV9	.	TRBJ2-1	TGTGCCAGCAGCGAAACAGGCCACTCCTACAATGAGCAGTTCTTC	CASSETGHSYNEQFF
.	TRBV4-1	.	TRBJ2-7	TGCGCCAGCAGCCATTCTCCGTTGGGCTCCTACGAGCAGTACTTC	CASSHSPLGSYEQYF
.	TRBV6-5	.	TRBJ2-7	TGTGCCAGCAGGATGACAGTAGCTTACGAGCAGTACTTC	CASRMTVAYEQYF
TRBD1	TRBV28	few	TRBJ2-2	TGTGCCAGCAGTTCCTCGGGACAGGGGTCCGGGGAGCTGTTTTTT	CASSSSGQGSGELFF
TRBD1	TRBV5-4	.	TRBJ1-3	TGTGCCAGCAGCTTGGGTGGACAGGGGGCGCTGGGAAACACCATATATTTT	CASSLGGQGALGNTIYF
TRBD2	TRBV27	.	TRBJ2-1	TGTGCCAGCAGTCCCGGGACTAGCTCCTACAATGAGCAGTTCTTC	CASSPGTSSYNEQFF
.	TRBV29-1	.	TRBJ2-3	TGCAGCGTTTCGGCAGGGATGGGGAATACGCAGTATTTT	CSVSAGMGNTQYF
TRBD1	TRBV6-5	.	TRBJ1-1	TGTGCCAGCAGTCCGGGACAGGGACCTCAGACTGAAGCTTTCTTT	CASSPGQGPQTEAFF
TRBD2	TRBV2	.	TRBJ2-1	TGTGCCAGCAGAAATTTGGGACCGACTAGCAAAACCTACAATGAGCAGTTCTTC	CASRNLGPTSKTYNEQFF
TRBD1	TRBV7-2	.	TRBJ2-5	TGTGCCAGCAGCCCACGGACAGGGGGTTGGCAAGAGACCCAGTACTTC	CASSPRTGGWQETQYF
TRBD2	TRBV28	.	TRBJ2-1	TGTGCCAGCAGAAAGCGGGAGATTGTAAATGAGCAGTTCTTC	CASRKREIVNEQFF
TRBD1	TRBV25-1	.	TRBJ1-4	TGTGCCAGCAGTGGACAGGGTCTGGGAGAAAAACTGTTTTTT	CASSGQGLGEKLFF
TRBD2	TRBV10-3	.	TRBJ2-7	TGTGCCATCAGTCCCGGACTAGCGGGAGACTACGAGCAGTACTTC	CAISPGLAGDYEQYF
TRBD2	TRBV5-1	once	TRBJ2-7	TGCGCCAGCAGCTTGGTACTAGCGGGGCAAAGATCCTACGAGCAGTACTTC	CASSLVLAGQRSYEQYF
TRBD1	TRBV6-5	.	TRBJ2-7	TGTGCCAGCACCGCGGACAGGATCTACGAGCAGTACTTC	CASTADRIYEQYF
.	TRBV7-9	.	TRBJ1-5	TGTTCCAGCAGCTTACCAGGTCAGCCCCAGCATTTT	CSSSLPGQPQHF
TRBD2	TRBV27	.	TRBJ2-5	TGTGCCAGCAGCGGGGCTAGCGGGGGGCGGGAGACCCAGTACTTC	CASSGASGGRETQYF
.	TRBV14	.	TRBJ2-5	TGTGCCAGCAGCCAGCTACTAGCCCAAGAGACCCAGTACTTC	CASSQLLAQETQYF
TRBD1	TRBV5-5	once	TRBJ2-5	TGTGCCAGCAGCCGGAACCGACAGGGGGCTGTGGGAGAGACCCAGTACTTC	CASSRNRQGAVGETQYF
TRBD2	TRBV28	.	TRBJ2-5	TGTGCCAGCAGCTCACTAGCGGGAGGATCTGAGACCCAGTACTTC	CASSSLAGGSETQYF
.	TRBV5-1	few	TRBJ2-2	TGCGCCAGCAGCTTGAGTTCCTCGCAGATCGGGGAGCTGTTTTTT	CASSLSSSQIGELFF
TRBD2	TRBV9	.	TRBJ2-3	TGTGCCAGCGGCGTAGGTGGACTAGCGGGGAGCACAGATACGCAGTATTTT	CASGVGGLAGSTDTQYF
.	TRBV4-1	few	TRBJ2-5	TGCGCCAGCAGCCAAGGTCCCGGGGGTAGAGAGACCCAGTACTTC	CASSQGPGGRETQYF
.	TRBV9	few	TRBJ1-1	TGTGCCAGCAGCGTGGGCAGGGAGAACACTGAAGCTTTCTTT	CASSVGRENTEAFF
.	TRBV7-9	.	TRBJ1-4	TGTTCCAGCAGTAGGAGTATCGACGACAATGAAAAACTGTTTTTT	CSSSRSIDDNEKLFF
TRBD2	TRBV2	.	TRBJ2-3	TGTGCCAGCAGTGAACTAGCGGGGGACACAGATACGCAGTATTTT	CASSELAGDTDTQYF
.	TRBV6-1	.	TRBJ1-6	TGTGCCAGCAGTGAAGTTCCGACCCCTAGCCCCTATAATTCACCCCTCCACTTT	CASSEVPTPSPYNSPLHF
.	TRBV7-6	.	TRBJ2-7	TGTGCCAGCTCCCAGGGGTGGACAGTGGCCTACGAGCAGTACTTC	CASSQGWTVAYEQYF
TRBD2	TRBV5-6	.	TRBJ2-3	TGTGCCAGCAGCTCTCCCCTAGCGGGGGTCTATTTT	CASSSPLAGVYF
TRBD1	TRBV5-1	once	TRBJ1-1	TGCGCCAGCAGCTTGGGACAGGGGGGGCTGTACACTGAAGCTTTCTTT	CASSLGQGGLYTEAFF
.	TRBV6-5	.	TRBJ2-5	TGTGCCAGCAGTTACCAGACCGACTACCAAGAGACCCAGTACTTC	CASSYQTDYQETQYF
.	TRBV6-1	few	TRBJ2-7	TGTGCCAGCAGTGAAAGAACAGACTCCTACGAGCAGTACTTC	CASSERTDSYEQYF
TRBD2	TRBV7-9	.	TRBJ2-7	TGTTCCAGCAGCTTAGGGTCGGGAGGGCCACACGAGCAGTACTTC	CSSSLGSGGPHEQYF